This TCR beta chain was recorded in a study of immune cell composition in non-small cell lung cancer. This clone has a single count. Its cognate antigen is unknown. Clones were sequenced by immunoSEQ multiplex PCR, and TCRdb holds only the in-frame ones, with some missing. The sample records 4,000 to 5,500 clones, approximately 80% being singletons. V was pared by 0 bases and J by 1 base, with 9 bases between. The CDR3 is made up of 15 amino acids. CDR1 and CDR2 (germline): PRHDT, FYEKMQ (reference sequence). Whole-study results and caveats: Lung adenocarcinomas had lower top 10 clone scores and clonality than squamous tumours. About 80% of squamous and around 35% of adenocarcinoma cases had tumour-associated clones >0.5%. Shared sequences between tumour-reactive and dominant in vivo clones were not proven.

The sequence derives from a human donor with non-small cell lung cancer. Sample: lung tumor tissue. The V call is TRBV13, the J call TRBJ2-5; D is perhaps TRBD1 or TRBD2 (5 bases each). The CDR3 region has the DNA TGTGCCAGCAGCTTAGGGTCGGGGCGCCAAGAGACCCAGTACTTC. Amino acids: CASSLGSGRQETQYF.